The sample holds many counts of the clone carrying this T cell receptor beta chain. The sequenced fragment ends 3 residues before the CDR3 boundary, so the rest is inferred from the germline J gene. TCRdb's table, derived via immunoSEQ multiplex PCR, lists solely in-frame clones and lacks some. Observed in the sample are roughly 70,000 clones, none of them singletons. Germline values: CDR1 SEHNR, CDR2 FQNEAQ (reference sequence). This CDR3 comprises 14 residues. Trimming left V 1 base short and J 8 bases short, with 12 bases between. This sample was taken from a study of T cell clonality in common variable immunodeficiency.

This sequence originates from a person aged 18 to 75 in good health. The specimen sequenced was peripheral blood mononuclear cells. The rearrangement joins TRBV7-9 to TRBJ2-1; D may be TRBD2 (6 bases). The CDR3 DNA, read in part, is TGTGCCAGCAGCTTAGGCGGACTAATCTATGAG. Its protein product is CASSLGGLIYE. The complete CDR3 protein is CASSLGGLIYEQFF. Complete variable domain (other parts from reference TRBV7-9 and TRBJ2-1): DTGVSQNPRHKITKRGQNVTFRCDPISEHNRLYWYRQTLGQGPEFLTYFQNEAQLEKSRLLSDRFSAERPKGSFSTLEIQRTEQGDSAMYLCASSLGGLIYEQFFGPGTRLTVL.